Included here is one T cell receptor beta chain sequence, with context. The antigen is undetermined. Libraries were prepared by immunoSEQ multiplex PCR; TCRdb keeps only in-frame clonotypes and omits some of them. The sample consists of about 140,000 clones, around 92% of them appearing once. This sample was included in a study of T cell responses to AZD1222 COVID-19 vaccine. General study findings and limits: Baseline seropositivity characterized only 5 to 7 AZD1222 recipients. White British ancestry dominated among donors, who included more females, and clonal diversity was possibly underestimated. There were repertoire samples only from the period after the peak T cell response. After two AZD1222 doses, spike-specific TCR breadth and depth rose versus day 0.

The material was peripheral blood, obtained 28 days after the second AZD1222 dose. The source is an adult who received the AZD1222 COVID-19 vaccine.

DNA of the CDR3: TGTGCCAGCAGCTTACAGGGGACCAATCAGCCCCAGCATTTT. This sequence encodes CASSLQGTNQPQHF. V and J are TRBV7-9 and TRBJ1-5, with D tentatively TRBD1 (6 bases). V lost 2 bases and J 3 bases, leaving 8 bases between the germline ends. The CDR3 sequence is 14 residues long. Germline V gene lookup returns CDR1 SEHNR and CDR2 FQNEAQ (reference sequence).